These 9 T cell receptor beta chains were sequenced from one sample in a study of Graves' ophthalmopathy and Graves' hyperthyroidism. Amplified TCR beta CDR3 regions were obtained using RNA transcripts as template. RT-PCR was first run with HTBI primers, then multiplex PCR in a second round. One entry per CDR3 protein, called by TCRdb with MiXCR from the multiplex PCR reads. The sample lists over a million distinct CDR3 sequences, about 40% occurring once. What was sequenced was peripheral blood or thyroid tissue (not recorded which). These receptors came from an adult man with Graves' hyperthyroidism.

V and J are TRBV29-1 and TRBJ2-7; D is ambiguous. Germline V gives CDR1 SQVTM, CDR2 ANQGSEA. V lost 4 bases, J lost 3 bases, and 10 bases lay in between. The CDR3 sequence is 12 residues long. CDR3 DNA sequence: TGCAGCGTTGGCTTCACGCGCTACGAGCAGTACTTC. Protein product: CSVGFTRYEQYF.

This clonotype was counted a few times. This chain uses TRBV28 with TRBJ2-7; 9 bases match TRBD1. Germline V CDR1 and CDR2: MDHEN, SYDVKM. Germline trimming cut 4 bases from V and 3 bases from J; bases unmatched to any gene: 7. The CDR3 loop spans 15 amino acids. CDR3 in DNA: TGTGCCAGCAGTTCCACGGACAGGGGACACTACGAGCAGTACTTC. It codes for CASSSTDRGHYEQYF. Full variable domain (remainder filled in from reference TRBV28 and TRBJ2-7): DVKVTQSSRYLVKRTGEKVFLECVQDMDHENMFWYRQDPGLGLRLIYFSYDVKMKEKGDIPEGYSVSREKKERFSLILESASTNQTSMYLCASSSTDRGHYEQYFGPGTRLTVT.

This clonotype was seen many times. The genes are TRBV11-2 and TRBJ2-7; D perhaps matches TRBD1 (7 bases). The germline gives CDR1 SGHAT, CDR2 FQNNGV. Deletions cut 3 bases from V and 9 bases from J, with 15 bases between. CDR3 size: 13 residues. Here the CDR3 DNA reads TGTGCCAGCAGCTTCCCGAGGGGGCGGGGGCAGTACTTC. It codes for CASSFPRGRGQYF.

In this sample, this clonotype turned up many times. The chain carries TRBV5-6 and TRBJ2-2; D uncertain. The V gene lost 0 bases and the J gene lost 3 bases, with 12 bases spanning the gap. CDR1 and CDR2 (germline): SGHDT, YYEEEE. The CDR3 sequence is 16 residues long. The CDR3 nucleotides read TGTGCCAGCAGCTTGGCGCCCCAACAAGACACCGGGGAGCTGTTTTTT. Protein product: CASSLAPQQDTGELFF.

This clonotype was detected many times. The V gene is TRBV19, the J gene TRBJ2-7, with D perhaps TRBD1 (5 bases). Trimming pared 6 bases from V and 5 bases from J, leaving 8 bases between. Germline values: CDR1 LNHDA, CDR2 SQIVND (reference sequence). The CDR3 runs to 11 residues. The CDR3 DNA reads TGTGCCAGTAGGAAGGGGAACGAGCAGTACTTC. This encodes CASRKGNEQYF.

The rearrangement uses TRBV5-1 and TRBJ1-1; D remains unclear. With 4 bases removed from V and 4 bases from J, the gap between germline ends came to 20 bases. Per germline, CDR1 SGHRS and CDR2 YFSETQ. This CDR3 is built from 16 residues. The DNA of the CDR3 is TGCGCCAGCAGCCCACGGTTGGAGGGAGCAGCCACTGAAGCTTTCTTT. Translation gives CASSPRLEGAATEAFF.

Ten or more counts support this clonotype. J is TRBJ1-2 and V is TRBV7-2; D is unresolved. This CDR3 comprises 14 residues. Trimming left V 1 base short and J 8 bases short, with 14 bases between. Germline CDR1 SGHTA, CDR2 FQGNSA. The CDR3 bases are TGTGCCAGCAGCTTAGGGCAGCAACAAAGGGGCTACACCTTC. Protein: CASSLGQQQRGYTF. The variable domain in full, completed from reference TRBV7-2 and TRBJ1-2, reads GAGVSQSPSNKVTEKGKDVELRCDPISGHTALYWYRQSLGQGLEFLIYFQGNSAPDKSGLPSDRFSAERTGGSVSTLTIQRTQQEDSAVYLCASSLGQQQRGYTFGSGTRLTVV.

This clonotype has ten or more counts. This chain joins TRBV29-1 and TRBJ1-2, with D unclear. The CDR3 has 11 amino acids. CDR1 SQVTM and CDR2 ANQGSEA come from the germline V gene. V lost 3 bases and J lost 8, with 10 bases in between. The CDR3 protein is CSVELGRGYTF. The DNA for the CDR3 is TGCAGCGTTGAGTTGGGGAGGGGCTACACCTTC.

The chain links TRBV20-1 to TRBJ1-6; D might be TRBD1 (5 bases). This CDR3 region has 16 residues. Germline V gene sequence: CDR1 DFQATT, CDR2 SNEGSKA (reference sequence). Trimming cost V 6 bases and J 3 bases, with 18 bases left between them. The CDR3 sequence: CSAPTRWGNYNSPLHF. CDR3 coding DNA: TGCAGTGCCCCCACCAGGTGGGGGAACTATAATTCACCCCTCCACTTT.